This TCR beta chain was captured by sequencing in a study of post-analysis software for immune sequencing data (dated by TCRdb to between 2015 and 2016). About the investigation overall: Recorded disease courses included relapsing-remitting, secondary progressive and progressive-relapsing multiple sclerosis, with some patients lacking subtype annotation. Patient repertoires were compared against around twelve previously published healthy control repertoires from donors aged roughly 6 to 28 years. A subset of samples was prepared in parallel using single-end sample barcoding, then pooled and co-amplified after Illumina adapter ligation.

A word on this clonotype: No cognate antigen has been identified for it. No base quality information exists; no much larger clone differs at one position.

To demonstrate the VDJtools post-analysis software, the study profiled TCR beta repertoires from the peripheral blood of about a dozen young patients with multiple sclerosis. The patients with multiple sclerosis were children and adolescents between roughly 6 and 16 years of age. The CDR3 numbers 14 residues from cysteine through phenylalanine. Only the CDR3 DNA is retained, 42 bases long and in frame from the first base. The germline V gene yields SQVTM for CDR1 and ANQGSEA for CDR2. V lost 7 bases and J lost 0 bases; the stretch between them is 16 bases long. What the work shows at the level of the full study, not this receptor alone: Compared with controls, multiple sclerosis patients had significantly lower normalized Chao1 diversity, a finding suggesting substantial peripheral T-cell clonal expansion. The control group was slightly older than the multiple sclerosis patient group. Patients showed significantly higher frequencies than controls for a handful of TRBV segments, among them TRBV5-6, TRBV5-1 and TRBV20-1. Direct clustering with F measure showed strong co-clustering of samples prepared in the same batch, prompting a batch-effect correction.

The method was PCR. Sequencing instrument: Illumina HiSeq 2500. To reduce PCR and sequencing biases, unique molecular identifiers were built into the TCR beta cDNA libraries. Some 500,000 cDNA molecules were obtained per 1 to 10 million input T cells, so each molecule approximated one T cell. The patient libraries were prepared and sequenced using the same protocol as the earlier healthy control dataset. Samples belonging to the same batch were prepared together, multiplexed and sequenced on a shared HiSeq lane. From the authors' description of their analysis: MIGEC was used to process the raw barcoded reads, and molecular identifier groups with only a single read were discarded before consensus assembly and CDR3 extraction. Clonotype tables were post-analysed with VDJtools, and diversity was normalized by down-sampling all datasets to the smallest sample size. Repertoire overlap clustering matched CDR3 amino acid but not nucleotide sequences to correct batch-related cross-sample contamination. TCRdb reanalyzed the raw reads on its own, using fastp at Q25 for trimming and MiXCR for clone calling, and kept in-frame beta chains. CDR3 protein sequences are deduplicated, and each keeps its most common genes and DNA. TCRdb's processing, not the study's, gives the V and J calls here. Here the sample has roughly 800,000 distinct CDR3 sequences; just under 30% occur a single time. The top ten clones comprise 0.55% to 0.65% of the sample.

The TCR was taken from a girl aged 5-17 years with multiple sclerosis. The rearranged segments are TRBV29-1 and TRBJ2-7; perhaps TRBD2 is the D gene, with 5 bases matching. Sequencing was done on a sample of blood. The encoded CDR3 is CSAMGNGLSYEQYF. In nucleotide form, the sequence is TGCAGCGCTATGGGGAACGGACTCTCCTACGAGCAGTACTTC.